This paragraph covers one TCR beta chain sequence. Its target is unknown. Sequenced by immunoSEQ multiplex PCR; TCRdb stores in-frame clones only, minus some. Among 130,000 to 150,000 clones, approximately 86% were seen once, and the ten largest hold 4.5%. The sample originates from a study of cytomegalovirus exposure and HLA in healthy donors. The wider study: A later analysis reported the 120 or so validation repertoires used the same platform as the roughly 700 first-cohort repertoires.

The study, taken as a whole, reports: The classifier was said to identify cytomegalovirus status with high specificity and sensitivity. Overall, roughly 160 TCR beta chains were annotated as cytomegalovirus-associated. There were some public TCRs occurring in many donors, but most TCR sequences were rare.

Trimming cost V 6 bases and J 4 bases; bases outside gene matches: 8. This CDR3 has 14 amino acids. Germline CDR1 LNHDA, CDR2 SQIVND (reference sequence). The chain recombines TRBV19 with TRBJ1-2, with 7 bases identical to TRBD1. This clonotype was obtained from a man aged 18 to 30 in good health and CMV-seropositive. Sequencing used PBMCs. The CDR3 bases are TGTGCCAGTAGCCAAGGGGGCATGGGCTATGGCTACACCTTC. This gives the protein CASSQGGMGYGYTF. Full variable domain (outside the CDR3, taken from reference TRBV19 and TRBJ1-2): DGGITQSPKYLFRKEGQNVTLSCEQNLNHDAMYWYRQDPGQGLRLIYYSQIVNDFQKGDIAEGYSVSREKKESFPLTVTSAQKNPTAFYLCASSQGGMGYGYTFGSGTRLTVV.